Below are 20 T cell receptor beta chains sequenced from a single sample in a study of shared clonotypes between healthy human individuals. Terminally differentiated effector memory CD45RA+ cells were excluded from the naive CD8 cells, which were CD45RO-negative and positively selected for CCR7. Clones were read by immunoSEQ multiplex PCR, and TCRdb kept only the in-frame ones, dropping some. The repertoire consists of millions of clones, with roughly 95% occurring once and the leading ten covering 1.1%. The material sequenced was naive CD8+ T cells sorted from blood. These receptor sequences come from a man between 18 and 35 years old in good health.

V and J are TRBV6-5 and TRBJ2-3; D unclear. Germline lookup yields CDR1 MNHEY and CDR2 SVGAGI. This CDR3 contains 13 residues. The V gene lost 5 bases and the J gene lost 5 bases, with 11 bases spanning the gap. The CDR3 DNA follows: TGTGCCAGCAGTAATCACTACGGAGATACGCAGTATTTT. This codes for CASSNHYGDTQYF.

This clone was observed once. V usage is TRBV5-5 and J usage is TRBJ1-2; D call uncertain. The CDR3 contains 16 residues. The germline V gene encodes CDR1 SGHKS and CDR2 YYEKEE (reference sequence). The germline V and J ends were trimmed by 0 bases and 4 bases, with 16 bases remaining between them. In nucleotides, the CDR3 is TGTGCCAGCAGCTTGGAGGCCCCCGCAGATCCCTATGGCTACACCTTC. Translating it yields CASSLEAPADPYGYTF.

Only one count was recorded for this clone. This chain uses TRBV7-9 with TRBJ1-2; D perhaps matches TRBD1 (6 bases). This CDR3 region has 12 residues. CDR1 SEHNR and CDR2 FQNEAQ come from the germline V gene (reference sequence). Trimming pared 5 bases from V and 6 bases from J, leaving 10 bases between. DNA of the CDR3: TGTGCCAGCAGCCCTTCAGGGGATGGCTACACCTTC. Translating gives CASSPSGDGYTF.

The V call is TRBV5-6, the J call TRBJ2-7, with 11 bases matching TRBD2. CDR1 and CDR2 (germline): SGHDT, YYEEEE. V shed 4 bases, J shed 5 bases, and the junction held 8 bases outside the gene matches. The CDR3 has 15 residues. In nucleotides, the CDR3 is TGTGCCAGCAGCATAGCGGGAGGGCCTGAGGACGAGCAGTACTTC. Encoded protein: CASSIAGGPEDEQYF.

The chain couples TRBV9 to TRBJ2-1, with TRBD2 matching 9 bases. Germline CDR1 SGDLS, CDR2 YYNGEE. The CDR3 extends over 15 amino acids. With 6 bases clipped from V and 6 bases from J, the junction kept 10 bases outside the gene matches. CDR3 residues: CASNLAGRSANEQFF. The CDR3 DNA is TGTGCCAGCAACCTAGCGGGGAGGAGCGCCAATGAGCAGTTCTTC.

The CDR3 DNA is TGTGCCAGCAGTGAACCCGCGACATTCTCCTACGAGCAGTACTTC. Translated, it gives CASSEPATFSYEQYF. This chain connects TRBV6-1 to TRBJ2-7, with D unresolved. The CDR3 is made up of 15 amino acids. Trimming left V 2 bases short and J 0 bases short, with 11 bases between. In germline, CDR1 is MNHNS, CDR2 SASEGT.

The rearrangement links TRBV27 to TRBJ2-5; D is unresolved. Per the germline V gene, CDR1 is MNHEY and CDR2 is SMNVEV (reference sequence). V gave up 6 bases and J gave up 4 bases, with 15 bases separating them. The CDR3 has 14 amino acids. The CDR3 nucleotides are TGTGCCAGCAGCCCTGGGCTAGGGTTAGAGACCCAGTACTTC. Its translation is CASSPGLGLETQYF.

The chain recombines TRBV5-1 with TRBJ1-4; D is possibly TRBD1 (6 bases). The germline gives CDR1 SGHRS, CDR2 YFSETQ. Trimming shortened V by 4 bases and J by 5 bases, and 18 bases separated the two germline ends. This CDR3 has 16 amino acids. In nucleotides, the CDR3 is TGCGCCAGCAGCCCGACCCCACAGGGCTTGAATGAAAAACTGTTTTTT. Protein sequence: CASSPTPQGLNEKLFF.

This chain links TRBV29-1 with TRBJ2-2, with TRBD2 identical over 9 bases. This CDR3 contains 17 residues. The ends lost 5 bases at V and 1 base at J; junction bases unmatched: 11. Germline V gene data show CDR1 as SQVTM and CDR2 as ANQGSEA. The CDR3 loop is CSVRLAGHPLNTGELFF. For the CDR3, the DNA is TGCAGCGTTCGGCTAGCGGGACATCCACTGAACACCGGGGAGCTGTTTTTT.

The chain has TRBV2 and TRBJ2-7; tentative D call: TRBD2 (5 bases). The germline V gene encodes CDR1 SNHLY and CDR2 FYNNEI. The CDR3 spans 15 residues. The V end was cut by 7 bases, the J end by 2 bases, with 18 bases between. CDR3 nucleotide sequence: TGTGCCAGCACCGAGGAGGAGAGTCCCACCTACGAGCAGTACTTC. Protein: CASTEEESPTYEQYF.

This chain uses TRBV7-2 with TRBJ2-7; possible D gene TRBD2, 5 bases. Trimming took 7 bases from V and 1 from J, leaving 17 bases between them. From germline, CDR1 is SGHTA and CDR2 FQGNSA. The CDR3 extends over 15 amino acids. The CDR3 region has the DNA TGTGCCAGCACCATTGGACGGGGTCCGTCCTACGAGCAGTACTTC. The encoded protein is CASTIGRGPSYEQYF.

The chain is built from TRBV6-5 and TRBJ2-5, with 7 bases identical to TRBD1. In germline, CDR1 is MNHEY, CDR2 SVGAGI. The CDR3 spans 15 residues. The V gene end was trimmed by 0 bases and the J gene end by 4 bases; junction bases not matched to a gene: 5. The CDR3 DNA sequence: TGTGCCAGCAGTTACTCGAGAGGGGGCCGAGAGACCCAGTACTTC. It codes for CASSYSRGGRETQYF.

The chain is built from TRBV25-1 and TRBJ1-2; D unclear. The germline gives CDR1 MGHDK, CDR2 SYGVNS. The V end lost 6 bases, the J end lost 8 bases, and 19 bases lay between the germline ends. This CDR3 has 14 amino acids. The CDR3 region is CASRPIGETLGYTF. The DNA for the CDR3 is TGTGCCAGCAGACCGATCGGGGAAACGCTGGGCTACACCTTC.

The chain uses TRBV6-1 and TRBJ2-3; tentative D call: TRBD2 (7 bases). The CDR3 runs 15 residues. Germline V gene data show CDR1 as MNHNS and CDR2 as SASEGT. The V and J ends lost 4 bases and 2 bases respectively, with 13 bases between them. CDR3 in DNA: TGTGCCAGCAGTGCGGGCGGGGGCTTCACAGATACGCAGTATTTT. Amino acid sequence: CASSAGGGFTDTQYF.

The chain uses TRBV25-1 and TRBJ2-7; TRBD2 is a possible D gene (7 bases). This CDR3 region has 13 residues. Germline CDR1 and CDR2: MGHDK and SYGVNS. V was pared by 2 bases and J by 5 bases, with 10 bases between. Here the CDR3 reads CASSEEGGDEQYF. CDR3 in DNA: TGTGCCAGCAGTGAAGAGGGGGGGGACGAGCAGTACTTC.

The rearrangement links TRBV11-2 to TRBJ2-5; no clear D. From germline, CDR1 is SGHAT and CDR2 FQNNGV. Trimming removed 0 bases at V and 5 bases at J, with 13 bases between. The CDR3 loop spans 15 amino acids. The CDR3 loop reads CASSLEVSLWETQYF. The CDR3 DNA is TGTGCCAGCAGCTTAGAGGTCTCCCTATGGGAGACCCAGTACTTC.

V usage is TRBV5-4 and J usage is TRBJ2-7, with 8 nucleotides matching TRBD1. The V and J ends lost 2 bases and 6 bases, in that order; junction bases with no gene match: 4. Germline CDR1 and CDR2: SGHNT and YYREEE (reference sequence). The CDR3 contains 13 residues. The CDR3 sequence: CASSFQGAVEQYF. CDR3 coding DNA: TGTGCCAGCAGCTTCCAGGGGGCAGTCGAGCAGTACTTC.

The rearrangement links TRBV30 to TRBJ2-7; TRBD2 aligns across 9 bases. The CDR3 sequence is 14 residues long. The junction had 2 bases not matched to a gene; V was cut back by 0 bases and J by 2 bases. Germline V lookup: CDR1 GTSNPN, CDR2 SVGIG (reference sequence). The CDR3 nucleotides are TGTGCCTGGAGTGTATCTAGCGGGGCCTACGAGCAGTACTTC. Residues: CAWSVSSGAYEQYF.

The gene calls are TRBV4-2 and TRBJ2-7; the D gene could be TRBD1 or TRBD2 (5 bases each). The V and J ends lost 0 bases and 0 bases respectively, with 12 bases between them. Germline CDR1 is LGHNA and CDR2 is YNFKEQ. The CDR3 is 16 amino acids. The CDR3 sequence is CASSQEGWDGSYEQYF. In DNA, the CDR3 is TGTGCCAGCAGCCAAGAAGGCTGGGACGGCTCCTACGAGCAGTACTTC.

This chain links TRBV7-9 with TRBJ1-1, with TRBD1 matching 11 bases. The CDR3 length is 16 residues. Germline V gives CDR1 SEHNR, CDR2 FQNEAQ (reference sequence). The trim removed 1 base at V and 0 bases at J, leaving 1 base unmatched. The CDR3 region is CASSLGTGGLNTEAFF. CDR3 coding DNA: TGTGCCAGCAGCTTAGGGACAGGGGGCTTGAACACTGAAGCTTTCTTT.